Following are 22 T cell receptor beta chains from one sample sequenced in a study of blood T cell repertoires in COVID-19. Using immunoSEQ multiplex PCR, the repertoire was profiled, and TCRdb retains in-frame clones only, with some absent. The data show roughly 59,000 clones, 70% to 80% seen once. The sequenced material came from peripheral blood. The receptors shown here come from a human donor in a cohort sampled during active COVID-19.

This chain uses TRBV7-8 with TRBJ2-2; a weak D match, TRBD2 (6 bases). Germline V gives CDR1 SGHVS, CDR2 FQNEAQ. Trimming removed 5 bases from V and 3 bases from J, with 13 bases in between. The CDR3 is 15 amino acids. CDR3 DNA sequence: TGTGCCAGCAGCACCCCCAGGAGGGACACCGGGGAGCTGTTTTTT. It is translated as CASSTPRRDTGELFF.

The V and J genes are TRBV6-5 and TRBJ2-3, with 7 bases that match TRBD2. CDR1 is MNHEY, CDR2 SVGAGI, per germline. CDR3 length equals 14 residues. V was pared by 6 bases and J by 4 bases, with 7 bases of the junction left unmatched. CDR3 amino acids: CASRGEGVADTQYF. The CDR3 region has the DNA TGTGCCAGCAGGGGGGAGGGAGTGGCAGATACGCAGTATTTT.

The V gene is TRBV4-1, the J gene TRBJ2-1, with TRBD2 matching over 11 bases. CDR3 length: 22 residues. V was pared by 3 bases and J by 5 bases, with 24 bases of the junction left unmatched. Per germline, CDR1 MGHRA and CDR2 YSYEKL. The CDR3 nucleotides are TGCGCCAGCAGCCATCCCGGACTAGCGGGCACGCTAAGTTCAAGAGAAAACAATGAGCAGTTCTTC. Its translation: CASSHPGLAGTLSSRENNEQFF.

The count of this clone is one. CDR3 sequence reads: CASSVAEGAREEAGELFF. The CDR3, as DNA: TGTGCCAGCAGCGTAGCTGAGGGAGCGAGGGAGGAGGCCGGGGAGCTGTTTTTT. This chain joins TRBV9 and TRBJ2-2; TRBD2 might be the D (6 bases). The CDR3 extends over 18 amino acids. Per the germline V gene, CDR1 is SGDLS and CDR2 is YYNGEE. With 0 bases removed from V and 6 bases from J, the gap between germline ends came to 21 bases.

This chain connects TRBV9 to TRBJ2-1; D may be TRBD2 (5 bases). The CDR3 consists of 11 residues. From germline, CDR1 is SGDLS and CDR2 YYNGEE. V was cut by 6 bases and J by 5 bases, with 6 bases left in between. The CDR3 protein is CASKRDNEQFF. In nucleotides, the CDR3 is TGTGCCAGCAAGAGGGACAATGAGCAGTTCTTC.

This clone appeared a single time. The chain joins TRBV4-3 to TRBJ1-3; unclear D gene. This CDR3 spans 15 amino acids. The V gene lost 1 base and the J gene lost 2 bases, with 9 bases spanning the gap. From germline, CDR1 is LGHNA and CDR2 YSLEER. CDR3 DNA sequence: TGCGCCAGCAGCCAAGGAGAGGGTACTGGAAACACCATATATTTT. Protein sequence: CASSQGEGTGNTIYF.

The chain has TRBV7-8 and TRBJ2-2; D is undetermined. Trimming shortened V by 2 bases and J by 4 bases, and 14 bases separated the two germline ends. CDR1 SGHVS and CDR2 FQNEAQ come from the germline V gene. The CDR3 runs to 16 residues. CDR3 coding DNA: TGTGCCAGCAGCTTACACCTCAGCGAAGCCACCGGGGAGCTGTTTTTT. Protein sequence: CASSLHLSEATGELFF. The full variable domain, in which reference TRBV7-8 and TRBJ2-2 provide the parts outside the CDR3, is GAGVSQSPRYKVAKRGQDVALRCDPISGHVSLFWYQQALGQGPEFLTYFQNEAQLDKSGLPSDRFFAERPEGSVSTLKIQRTQQEDSAVYLCASSLHLSEATGELFFGEGSRLTVL.

V is TRBV28 and J is TRBJ2-5; D possibly corresponds to TRBD1 (6 bases). The length of the CDR3 is 15 residues. The germline V gene encodes CDR1 MDHEN and CDR2 SYDVKM. V was clipped by 6 bases and J by 1 base, with 15 bases between them. CDR3 nucleotide sequence: TGTGCCAGCAGACCAAGAGGACAGATCCAAGAGACCCAGTACTTC. Amino acids: CASRPRGQIQETQYF.

The chain uses TRBV6-6 and TRBJ2-7; 8 bases line up with TRBD1. CDR3 size: 14 residues. The germline CDR1 and CDR2 sequences are MNHNY and SVGAGI (reference sequence). After removal of 5 bases from V and 0 bases from J, the junction contained 3 bases not matched to a gene. The CDR3 reads CASSPQGASYEQYF. The CDR3, as DNA: TGTGCCAGCAGTCCGCAGGGGGCCTCCTACGAGCAGTACTTC.

The chain combines TRBV7-2 with TRBJ2-5, with 7 bases fitting TRBD2. CDR1 SGHTA and CDR2 FQGNSA come from the germline V gene. With V trimmed by 3 bases and J by 2 bases, 6 bases remained unmatched. The CDR3 is 15 amino acids. As DNA, the CDR3 is TGTGCCAGCAGCTTTACCGGGACTATTCAAGAGACCCAGTACTTC. Translated, it gives CASSFTGTIQETQYF.

This rearrangement joins TRBV5-1 to TRBJ1-2; possible D gene TRBD1, 6 bases. The CDR3 covers 16 residues. Germline-derived CDR1 and CDR2 are SGHRS and YFSETQ. Trimming removed 0 bases at V and 4 bases at J, with 16 bases between. The CDR3 nucleotides are TGCGCCAGCAGCTTGGCCGGGACAAAAACAATCTATGGCTACACCTTC. Protein product: CASSLAGTKTIYGYTF.

This chain joins TRBV7-9 and TRBJ2-1; TRBD1 is a possible D gene (6 bases). This CDR3 contains 13 residues. The germline V gene encodes CDR1 SEHNR and CDR2 FQNEAQ (reference sequence). The ends were cut back, 6 bases at V and 7 bases at J, with 13 bases in the middle. The CDR3: CASSSGTQNEQFF. The CDR3 coding sequence is TGTGCCAGCAGTTCCGGGACACAGAATGAGCAGTTCTTC.

V is TRBV6-6 and J is TRBJ2-1; TRBD2 agrees at 9 bases. V was clipped by 0 bases and J by 8 bases; unmatched bases: 8. Germline V gives CDR1 MNHNY, CDR2 SVGAGI (reference sequence). CDR3 size: 16 residues. CDR3 sequence reads: CASSYSGGRASDEQFF. The DNA of the CDR3 is TGTGCCAGCAGTTACTCCGGCGGGAGGGCCAGTGATGAGCAGTTCTTC.

CDR3 sequence reads: CASSLLAGSTDTQYF. CDR3 coding DNA: TGTGCCAGCAGCTTGCTAGCGGGGAGCACAGATACGCAGTATTTT. This chain connects TRBV5-6 to TRBJ2-3, with 9 bases aligning to TRBD2. The length of the CDR3 is 15 residues. With 1 base clipped from V and 0 bases from J, the junction kept 0 bases outside the gene matches. Per germline, CDR1 SGHDT and CDR2 YYEEEE.

CDR3 sequence (DNA): TGTGCCAGCAGCCCATACAGGGAACCAGATCAGCCCCAGCATTTT. Amino acids: CASSPYREPDQPQHF. V is TRBV6-2 or TRBV6-3 and J is TRBJ1-5, with a weak D call TRBD1 (6 bases). The germline V gene has CDR1 MNHEY and CDR2 SVGEGT. The ends were cut back, 6 bases at V and 5 bases at J, with 17 bases in the middle. The CDR3 length is 15 residues.

The chain combines TRBV7-8 with TRBJ1-1; a weak D match, TRBD1 (6 bases). CDR3 size: 14 residues. Trimming removed 5 bases from V and 5 bases from J, with 15 bases in between. Germline V gene data show CDR1 as SGHVS and CDR2 as FQNEAQ. CDR3 region: CASSPGLGGTEAFF. The CDR3 region has the DNA TGTGCCAGCAGCCCGGGCCTAGGGGGAACTGAAGCTTTCTTT.

In this sample, this clone turned up a few times. Other DNA sequences in the sample encode the same CDR3. The rearrangement links TRBV27 to TRBJ1-1; perhaps TRBD1 as D (6 bases). CDR3 length equals 13 residues. Germline V gene data show CDR1 as MNHEY and CDR2 as SMNVEV (reference sequence). Trimming took off 6 bases at V and 2 bases at J, with 10 bases between the two ends. The CDR3 region has the DNA TGTGCCAGCAGGCAGGGGAGAAACACTGAAGCTTTCTTT. This encodes CASRQGRNTEAFF.

This clone was detected ten times or more. V and J are TRBV11-2 and TRBJ2-2; D is unclear. Germline CDR1 SGHAT, CDR2 FQNNGV. CDR3 size: 13 residues. Trimming left V 0 bases short and J 6 bases short, with 5 bases between. The CDR3 bases are TGTGCCAGCAGCTTAGATAGCTCCGGGGAGCTGTTTTTT. This codes for CASSLDSSGELFF.

The rearrangement uses TRBV28 and TRBJ2-7, with TRBD2 identical over 7 bases. The germline V gene encodes CDR1 MDHEN and CDR2 SYDVKM. The CDR3 is 14 residues long. V lost 7 bases to trimming and J lost 5 bases; unmatched junction nucleotides: 11. CDR3 in amino acids: CASTTGGGIHEQYF. Written as DNA, the CDR3 is TGTGCCAGCACCACTGGGGGGGGTATCCACGAGCAGTACTTC.

The chain links TRBV27 to TRBJ2-2, with D possibly TRBD1 on 6 matching bases. V was clipped by 3 bases and J by 1 base, with 9 bases between them. The CDR3 extends over 15 amino acids. Germline CDR1 reads MNHEY; CDR2 reads SMNVEV (reference sequence). In nucleotides, the CDR3 is TGTGCCAGCAGTTTCAACAGGGAGAACACCGGGGAGCTGTTTTTT. This translates into CASSFNRENTGELFF.

The rearrangement joins TRBV7-2 to TRBJ1-2, with a possible D match to TRBD1 (5 bases). CDR1 and CDR2 (germline): SGHTA, FQGNSA. The CDR3 sequence is 13 residues long. As DNA, the CDR3 is TGTGCAGGGGCAGCTTCGTTTAACTATGGCTACACCTTC. Amino acids: CAGAASFNYGYTF.

Many counts were recorded for this clone. The chain joins TRBV7-9 to TRBJ2-1, with 12 bases identical to TRBD2. The V segment lost 5 bases and the J segment 1 base; nucleotides outside the gene matches: 6. CDR3 length equals 17 residues. The germline gives CDR1 SEHNR, CDR2 FQNEAQ (reference sequence). The CDR3 nucleotides are TGTGCCAGCAGCCATGGACTAGCGGGACTATCCTACAATGAGCAGTTCTTC. This gives the protein CASSHGLAGLSYNEQFF. Full variable domain (remainder filled in from reference TRBV7-9 and TRBJ2-1): DTGVSQNPRHKITKRGQNVTFRCDPISEHNRLYWYRQTLGQGPEFLTYFQNEAQLEKSRLLSDRFSAERPKGSFSTLEIQRTEQGDSAMYLCASSHGLAGLSYNEQFFGPGTRLTVL.